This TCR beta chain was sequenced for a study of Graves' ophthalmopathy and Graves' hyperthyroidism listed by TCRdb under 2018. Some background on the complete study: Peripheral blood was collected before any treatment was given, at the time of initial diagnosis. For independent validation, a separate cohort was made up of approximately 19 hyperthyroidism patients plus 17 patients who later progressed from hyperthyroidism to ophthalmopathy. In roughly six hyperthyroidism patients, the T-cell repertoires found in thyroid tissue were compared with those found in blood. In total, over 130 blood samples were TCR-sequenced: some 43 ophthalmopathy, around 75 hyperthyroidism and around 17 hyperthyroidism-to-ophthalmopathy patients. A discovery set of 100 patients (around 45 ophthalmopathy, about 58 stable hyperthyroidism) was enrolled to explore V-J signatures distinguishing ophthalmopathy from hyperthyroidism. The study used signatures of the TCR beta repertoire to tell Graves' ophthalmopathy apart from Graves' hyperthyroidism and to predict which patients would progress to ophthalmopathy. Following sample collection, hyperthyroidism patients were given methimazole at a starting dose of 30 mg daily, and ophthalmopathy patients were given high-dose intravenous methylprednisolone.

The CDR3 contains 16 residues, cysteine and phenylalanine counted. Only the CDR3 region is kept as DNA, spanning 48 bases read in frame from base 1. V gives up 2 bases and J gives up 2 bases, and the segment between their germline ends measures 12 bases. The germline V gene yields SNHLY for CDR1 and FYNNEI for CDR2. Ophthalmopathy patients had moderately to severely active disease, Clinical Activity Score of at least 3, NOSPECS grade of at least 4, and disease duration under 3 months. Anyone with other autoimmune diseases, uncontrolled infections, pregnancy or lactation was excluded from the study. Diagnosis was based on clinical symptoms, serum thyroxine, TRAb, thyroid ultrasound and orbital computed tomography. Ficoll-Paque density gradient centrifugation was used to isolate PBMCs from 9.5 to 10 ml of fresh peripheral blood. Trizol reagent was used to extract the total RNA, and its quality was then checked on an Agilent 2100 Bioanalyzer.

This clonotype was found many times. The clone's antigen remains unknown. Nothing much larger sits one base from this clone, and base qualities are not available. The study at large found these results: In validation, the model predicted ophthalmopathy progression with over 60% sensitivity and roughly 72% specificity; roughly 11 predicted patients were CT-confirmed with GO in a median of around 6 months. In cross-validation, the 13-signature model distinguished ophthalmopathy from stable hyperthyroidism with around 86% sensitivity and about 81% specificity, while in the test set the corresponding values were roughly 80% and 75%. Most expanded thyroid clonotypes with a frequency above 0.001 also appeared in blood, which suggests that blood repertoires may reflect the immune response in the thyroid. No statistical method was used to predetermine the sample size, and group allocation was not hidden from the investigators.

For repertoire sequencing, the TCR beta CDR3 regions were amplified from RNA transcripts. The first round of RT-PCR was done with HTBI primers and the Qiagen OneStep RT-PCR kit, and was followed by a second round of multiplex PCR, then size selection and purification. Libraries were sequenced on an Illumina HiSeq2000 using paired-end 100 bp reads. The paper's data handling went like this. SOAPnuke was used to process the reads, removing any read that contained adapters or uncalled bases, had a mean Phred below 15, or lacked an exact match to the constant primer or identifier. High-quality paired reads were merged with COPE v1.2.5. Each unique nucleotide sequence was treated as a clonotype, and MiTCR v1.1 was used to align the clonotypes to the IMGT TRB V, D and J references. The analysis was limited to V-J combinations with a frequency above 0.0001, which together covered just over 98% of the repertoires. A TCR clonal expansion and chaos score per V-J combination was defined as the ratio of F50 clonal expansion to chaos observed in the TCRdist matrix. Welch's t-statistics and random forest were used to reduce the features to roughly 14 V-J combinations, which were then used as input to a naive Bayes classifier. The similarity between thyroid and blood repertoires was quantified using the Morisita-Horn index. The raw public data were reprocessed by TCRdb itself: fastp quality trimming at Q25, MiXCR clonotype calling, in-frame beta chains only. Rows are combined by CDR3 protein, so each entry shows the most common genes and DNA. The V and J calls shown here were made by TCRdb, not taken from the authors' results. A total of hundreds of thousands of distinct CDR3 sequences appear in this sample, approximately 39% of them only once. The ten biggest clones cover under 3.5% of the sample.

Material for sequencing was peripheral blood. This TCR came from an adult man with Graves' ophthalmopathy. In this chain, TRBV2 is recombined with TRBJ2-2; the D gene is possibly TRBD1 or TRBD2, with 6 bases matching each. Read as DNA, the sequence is TGTGCCAGCAGTGAACGGGGGCCCTTTAACACCGGGGAGCTGTTTTTT. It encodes CASSERGPFNTGELFF.